This T cell receptor (beta chain) came from a study of cytomegalovirus exposure and HLA in healthy donors. Using immunoSEQ multiplex PCR, the repertoire was profiled, and TCRdb retains in-frame clones only, with some absent. This sample carries 150,000 to 200,000 clones, about 85% of them seen once, and the ten largest clones take 16%. Trimming pared 5 bases from V and 8 bases from J, leaving 9 bases between. CDR1 is MNHEY, CDR2 SMNVEV, per germline (reference sequence). The CDR3 is made up of 11 amino acids. This clonotype was obtained from a young man in good health and CMV-seropositive. Sequenced: PBMCs. The rearrangement links TRBV27 to TRBJ1-2; unclear D gene. CDR3 DNA: TGTGCCAGCAGTGGCGCGGGAGGCTACACCTTC. Protein sequence: CASSGAGGYTF.